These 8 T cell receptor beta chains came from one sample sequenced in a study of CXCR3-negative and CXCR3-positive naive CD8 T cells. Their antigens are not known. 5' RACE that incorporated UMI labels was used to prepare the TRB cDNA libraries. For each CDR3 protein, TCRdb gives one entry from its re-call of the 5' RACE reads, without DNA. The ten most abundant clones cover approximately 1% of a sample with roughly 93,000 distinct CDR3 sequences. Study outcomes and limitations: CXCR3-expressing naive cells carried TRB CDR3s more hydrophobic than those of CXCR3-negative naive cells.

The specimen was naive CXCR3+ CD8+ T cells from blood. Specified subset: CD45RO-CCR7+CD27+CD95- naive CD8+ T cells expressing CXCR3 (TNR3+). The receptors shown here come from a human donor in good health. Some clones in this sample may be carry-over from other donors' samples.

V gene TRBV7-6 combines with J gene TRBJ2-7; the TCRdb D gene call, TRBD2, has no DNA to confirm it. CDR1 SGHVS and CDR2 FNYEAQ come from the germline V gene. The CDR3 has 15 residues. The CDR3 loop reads CASSSGAGTSYEQYF.

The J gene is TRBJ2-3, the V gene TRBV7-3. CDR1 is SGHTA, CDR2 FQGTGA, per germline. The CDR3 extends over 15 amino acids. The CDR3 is CASSLGGYGTDTQYF.

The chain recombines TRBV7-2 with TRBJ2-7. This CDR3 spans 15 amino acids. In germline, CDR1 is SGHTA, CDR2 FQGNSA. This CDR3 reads CASSLLMLENYEQYF.

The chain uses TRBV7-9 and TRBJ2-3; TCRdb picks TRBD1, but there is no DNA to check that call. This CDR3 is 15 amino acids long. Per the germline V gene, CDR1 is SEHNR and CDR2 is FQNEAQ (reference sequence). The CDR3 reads CARSFTTGVTDTQYF.

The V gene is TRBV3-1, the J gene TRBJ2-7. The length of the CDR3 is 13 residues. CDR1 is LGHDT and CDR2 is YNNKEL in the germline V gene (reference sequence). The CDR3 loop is CASSQETSYEQYF.

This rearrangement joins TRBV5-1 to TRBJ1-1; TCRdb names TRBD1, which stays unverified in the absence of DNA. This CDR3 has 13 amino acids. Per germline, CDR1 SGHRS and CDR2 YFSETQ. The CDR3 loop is CASRRGSSTEAFF.

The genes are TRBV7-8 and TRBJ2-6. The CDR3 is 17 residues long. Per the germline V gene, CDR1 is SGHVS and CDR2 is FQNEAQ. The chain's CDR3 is CASSPHLTPSGANVLTF.

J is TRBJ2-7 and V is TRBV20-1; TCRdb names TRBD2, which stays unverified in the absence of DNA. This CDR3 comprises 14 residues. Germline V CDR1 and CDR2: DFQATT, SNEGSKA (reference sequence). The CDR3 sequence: CSARSPDSSYEQYF.